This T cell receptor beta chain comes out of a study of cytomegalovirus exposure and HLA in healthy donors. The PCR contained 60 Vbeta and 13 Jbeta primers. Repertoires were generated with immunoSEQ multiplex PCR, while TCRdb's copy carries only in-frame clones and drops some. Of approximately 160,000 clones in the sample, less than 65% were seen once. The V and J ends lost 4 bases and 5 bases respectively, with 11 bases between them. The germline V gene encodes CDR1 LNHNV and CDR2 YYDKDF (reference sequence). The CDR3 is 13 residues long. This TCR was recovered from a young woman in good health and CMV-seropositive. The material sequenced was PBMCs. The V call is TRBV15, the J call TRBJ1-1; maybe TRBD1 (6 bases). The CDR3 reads CATSNSQGTEAFF. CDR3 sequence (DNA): TGTGCCACCAGCAACTCACAGGGTACTGAAGCTTTCTTT.